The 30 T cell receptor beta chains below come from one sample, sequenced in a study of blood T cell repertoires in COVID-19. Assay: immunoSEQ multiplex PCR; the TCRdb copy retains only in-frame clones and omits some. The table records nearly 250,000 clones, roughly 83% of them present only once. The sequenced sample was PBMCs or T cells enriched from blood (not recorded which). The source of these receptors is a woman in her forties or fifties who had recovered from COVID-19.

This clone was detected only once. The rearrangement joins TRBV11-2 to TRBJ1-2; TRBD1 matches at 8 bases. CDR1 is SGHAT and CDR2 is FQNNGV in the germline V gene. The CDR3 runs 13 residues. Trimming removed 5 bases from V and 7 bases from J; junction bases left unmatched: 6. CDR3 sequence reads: CASSPPDRVGYTF. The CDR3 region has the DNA TGTGCCAGCAGCCCACCGGACAGGGTTGGCTACACCTTC.

The CDR3 reads CASSPSGATNTGELFF. The CDR3 bases are TGTGCCAGCAGCCCCTCGGGAGCCACGAACACCGGGGAGCTGTTTTTT. This chain uses TRBV5-5 with TRBJ2-2, with D possibly being TRBD2 (6 bases). The V gene's germline CDR1 is SGHKS and CDR2 YYEKEE (reference sequence). The CDR3 is made up of 16 amino acids. Trimming shortened V by 4 bases and J by 0 bases, and 13 bases separated the two germline ends.

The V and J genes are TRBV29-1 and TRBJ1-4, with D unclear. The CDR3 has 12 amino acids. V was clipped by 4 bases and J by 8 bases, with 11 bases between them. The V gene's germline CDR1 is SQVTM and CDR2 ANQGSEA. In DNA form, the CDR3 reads TGCAGCGTTGGAGGGTTGGGGGAAAAACTGTTTTTT. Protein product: CSVGGLGEKLFF. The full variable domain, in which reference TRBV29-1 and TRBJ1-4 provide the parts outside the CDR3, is SAVISQKPSRDICQRGTSLTIQCQVDSQVTMMFWYRQQPGQSLTLIATANQGSEATYESGFVIDKFPISRPNLTFSTLTVSNMSPEDSSIYLCSVGGLGEKLFFGSGTQLSVL.

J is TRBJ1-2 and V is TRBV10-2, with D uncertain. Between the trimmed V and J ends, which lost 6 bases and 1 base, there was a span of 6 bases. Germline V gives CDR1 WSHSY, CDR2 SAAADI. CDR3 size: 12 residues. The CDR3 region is CASSQVNYGYTF. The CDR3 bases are TGCGCCAGCAGCCAGGTTAACTATGGCTACACCTTC.

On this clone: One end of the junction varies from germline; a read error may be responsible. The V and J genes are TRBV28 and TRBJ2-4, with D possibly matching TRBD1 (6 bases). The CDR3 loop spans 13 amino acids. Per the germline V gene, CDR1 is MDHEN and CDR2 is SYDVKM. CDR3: CASSPGAWGWMAF. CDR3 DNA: TGTGCCAGCAGCCCAGGGGCGTGGGGGTGGATGGCTTTC.

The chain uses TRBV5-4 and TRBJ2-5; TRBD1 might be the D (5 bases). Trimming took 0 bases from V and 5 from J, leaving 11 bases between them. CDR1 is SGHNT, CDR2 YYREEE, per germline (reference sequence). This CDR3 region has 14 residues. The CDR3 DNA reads TGTGCCAGCAGCTTGGAGGGGAAGACGGAGACCCAGTACTTC. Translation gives CASSLEGKTETQYF.

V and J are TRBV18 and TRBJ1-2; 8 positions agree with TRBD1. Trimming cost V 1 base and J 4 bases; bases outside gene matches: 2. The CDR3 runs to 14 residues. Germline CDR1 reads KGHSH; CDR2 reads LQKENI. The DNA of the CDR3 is TGTGCCAGCTCACCACAGGACAGGGTCTATGGCTACACCTTC. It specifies CASSPQDRVYGYTF. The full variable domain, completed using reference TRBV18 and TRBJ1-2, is NAGVMQNPRHLVRRRGQEARLRCSPMKGHSHVYWYRQLPEEGLKFMVYLQKENIIDESGMPKERFSAEFPKEGPSILRIQQVVRGDSAAYFCASSPQDRVYGYTFGSGTRLTVV.

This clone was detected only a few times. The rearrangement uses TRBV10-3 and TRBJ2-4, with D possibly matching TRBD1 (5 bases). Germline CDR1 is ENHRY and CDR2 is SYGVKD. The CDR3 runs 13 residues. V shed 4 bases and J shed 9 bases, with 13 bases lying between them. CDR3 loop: CAISGQQKGIQYF. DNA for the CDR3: TGTGCCATCAGTGGACAGCAGAAGGGCATTCAGTACTTC.

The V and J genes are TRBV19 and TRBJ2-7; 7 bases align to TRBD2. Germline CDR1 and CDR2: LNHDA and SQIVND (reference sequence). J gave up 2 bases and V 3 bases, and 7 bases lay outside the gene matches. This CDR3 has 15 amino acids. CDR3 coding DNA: TGTGCCAGTAGTATCGGTGCTAGCGGAGCCTACGAGCAGTACTTC. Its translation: CASSIGASGAYEQYF. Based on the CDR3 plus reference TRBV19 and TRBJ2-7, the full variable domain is DGGITQSPKYLFRKEGQNVTLSCEQNLNHDAMYWYRQDPGQGLRLIYYSQIVNDFQKGDIAEGYSVSREKKESFPLTVTSAQKNPTAFYLCASSIGASGAYEQYFGPGTRLTVT.

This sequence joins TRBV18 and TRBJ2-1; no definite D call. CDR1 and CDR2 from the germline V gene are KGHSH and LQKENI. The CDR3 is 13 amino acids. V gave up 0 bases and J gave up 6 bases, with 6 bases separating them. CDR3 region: CASSPPSRNEQFF. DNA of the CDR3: TGTGCCAGCTCACCACCGTCCCGCAATGAGCAGTTCTTC.

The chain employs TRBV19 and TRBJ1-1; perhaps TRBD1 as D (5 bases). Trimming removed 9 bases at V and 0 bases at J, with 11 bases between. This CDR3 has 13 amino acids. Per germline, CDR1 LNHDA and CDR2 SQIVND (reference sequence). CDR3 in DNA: TGTGCCAGCGGGGGGGGTTTGAACACTGAAGCTTTCTTT. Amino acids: CASGGGLNTEAFF.

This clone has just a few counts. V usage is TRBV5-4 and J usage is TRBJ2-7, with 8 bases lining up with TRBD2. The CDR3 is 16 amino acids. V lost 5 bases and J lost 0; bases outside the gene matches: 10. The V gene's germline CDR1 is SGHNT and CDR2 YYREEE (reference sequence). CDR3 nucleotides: TGTGCCAGCAGTCGAAAACTAGCGGCTAGCTCCTACGAGCAGTACTTC. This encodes CASSRKLAASSYEQYF.

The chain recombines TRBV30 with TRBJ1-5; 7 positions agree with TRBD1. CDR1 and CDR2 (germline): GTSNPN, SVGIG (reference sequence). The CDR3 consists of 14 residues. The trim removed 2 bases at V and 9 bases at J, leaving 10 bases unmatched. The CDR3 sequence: CAWSSGQVAGPQHF. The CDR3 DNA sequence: TGTGCCTGGAGTAGCGGACAGGTCGCAGGGCCCCAGCATTTT.

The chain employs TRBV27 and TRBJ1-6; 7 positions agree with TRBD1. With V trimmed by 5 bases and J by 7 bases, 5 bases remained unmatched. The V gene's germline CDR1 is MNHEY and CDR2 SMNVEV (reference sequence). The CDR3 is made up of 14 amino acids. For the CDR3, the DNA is TGTGCCAGCAGTCCGGGACAGTGGAATTCACCCCTCCACTTT. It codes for CASSPGQWNSPLHF.

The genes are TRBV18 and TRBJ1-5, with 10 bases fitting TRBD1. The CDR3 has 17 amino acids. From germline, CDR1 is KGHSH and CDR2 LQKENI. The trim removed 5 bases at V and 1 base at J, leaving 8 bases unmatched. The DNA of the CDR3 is TGTGCCAGCTCAACAATCGGGACAGGGGTGAGCAATCAGCCCCAGCATTTT. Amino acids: CASSTIGTGVSNQPQHF.

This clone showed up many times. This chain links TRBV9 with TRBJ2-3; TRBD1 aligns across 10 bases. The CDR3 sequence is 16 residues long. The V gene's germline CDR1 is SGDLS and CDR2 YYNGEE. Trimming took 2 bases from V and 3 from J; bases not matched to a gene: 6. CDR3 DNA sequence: TGTGCCAGCAGCGTCGGACCGGGACAGGGGACAGATACGCAGTATTTT. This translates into CASSVGPGQGTDTQYF. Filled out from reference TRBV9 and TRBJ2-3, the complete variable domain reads DSGVTQTPKHLITATGQRVTLRCSPRSGDLSVYWYQQSLDQGLQFLIQYYNGEERAKGNILERFSAQQFPDLHSELNLSSLELGDSALYFCASSVGPGQGTDTQYFGPGTRLTVL.

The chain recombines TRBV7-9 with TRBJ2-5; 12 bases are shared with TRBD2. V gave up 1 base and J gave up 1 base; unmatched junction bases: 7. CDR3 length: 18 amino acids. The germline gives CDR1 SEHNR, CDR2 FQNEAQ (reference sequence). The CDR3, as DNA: TGTGCCAGCAGCTTAGGCGCGACTAGCGGGGGTTCCCAAGAGACCCAGTACTTC. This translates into CASSLGATSGGSQETQYF.

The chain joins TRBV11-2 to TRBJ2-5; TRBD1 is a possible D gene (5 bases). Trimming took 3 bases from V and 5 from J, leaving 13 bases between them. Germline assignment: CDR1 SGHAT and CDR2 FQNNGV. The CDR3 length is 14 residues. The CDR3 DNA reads TGTGCCAGCAGCTTGTCAGGGAAGGGGGAGACCCAGTACTTC. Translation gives CASSLSGKGETQYF. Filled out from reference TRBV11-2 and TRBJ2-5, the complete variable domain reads EAGVAQSPRYKIIEKRQSVAFWCNPISGHATLYWYQQILGQGPKLLIQFQNNGVVDDSQLPKDRFSAERLKGVDSTLKIQPAKLEDSAVYLCASSLSGKGETQYFGPGTRLLVL.

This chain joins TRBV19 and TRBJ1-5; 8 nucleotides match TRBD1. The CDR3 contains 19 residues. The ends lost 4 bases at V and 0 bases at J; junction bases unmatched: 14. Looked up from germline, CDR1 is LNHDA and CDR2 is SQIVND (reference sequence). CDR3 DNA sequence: TGTGCCAGTAGTACCTACTACAGGGGGGGTCTTTATAGCAATCAGCCCCAGCATTTT. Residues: CASSTYYRGGLYSNQPQHF. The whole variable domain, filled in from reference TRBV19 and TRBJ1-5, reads DGGITQSPKYLFRKEGQNVTLSCEQNLNHDAMYWYRQDPGQGLRLIYYSQIVNDFQKGDIAEGYSVSREKKESFPLTVTSAQKNPTAFYLCASSTYYRGGLYSNQPQHFGDGTRLSIL.

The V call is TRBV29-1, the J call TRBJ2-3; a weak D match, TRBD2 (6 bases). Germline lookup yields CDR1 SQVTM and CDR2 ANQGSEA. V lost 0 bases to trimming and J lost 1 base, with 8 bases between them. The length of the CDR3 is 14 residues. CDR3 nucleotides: TGCAGCGTTGAAGAGGTAGCGGGCACAGATACGCAGTATTTT. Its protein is CSVEEVAGTDTQYF.

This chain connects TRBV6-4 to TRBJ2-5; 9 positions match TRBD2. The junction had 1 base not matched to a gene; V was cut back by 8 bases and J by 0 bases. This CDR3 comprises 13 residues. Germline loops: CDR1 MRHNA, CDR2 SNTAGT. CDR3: CASASGDQETQYF. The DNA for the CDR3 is TGTGCCAGCGCTAGCGGGGACCAAGAGACCCAGTACTTC.

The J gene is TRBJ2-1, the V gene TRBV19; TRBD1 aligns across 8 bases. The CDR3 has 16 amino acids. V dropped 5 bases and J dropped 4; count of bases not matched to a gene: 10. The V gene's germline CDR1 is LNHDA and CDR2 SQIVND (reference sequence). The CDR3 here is CASSLPQGAVYNEQFF. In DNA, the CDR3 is TGTGCCAGTAGTCTCCCCCAGGGGGCGGTGTACAATGAGCAGTTCTTC.

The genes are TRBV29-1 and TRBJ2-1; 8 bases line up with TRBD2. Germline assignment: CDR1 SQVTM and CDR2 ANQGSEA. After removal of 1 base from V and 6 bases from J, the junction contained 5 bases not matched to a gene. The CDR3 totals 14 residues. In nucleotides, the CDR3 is TGCAGCGTTGAAGGGACTAGCCCCCTCAATGAGCAGTTCTTC. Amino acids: CSVEGTSPLNEQFF.

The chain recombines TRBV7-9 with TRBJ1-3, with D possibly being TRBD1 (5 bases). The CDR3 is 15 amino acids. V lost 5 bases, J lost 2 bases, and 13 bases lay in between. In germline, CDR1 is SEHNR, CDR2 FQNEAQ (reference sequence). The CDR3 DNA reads TGTGCCAGCAGCCCAAGGGGCAGCGCTGGAAACACCATATATTTT. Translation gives CASSPRGSAGNTIYF.

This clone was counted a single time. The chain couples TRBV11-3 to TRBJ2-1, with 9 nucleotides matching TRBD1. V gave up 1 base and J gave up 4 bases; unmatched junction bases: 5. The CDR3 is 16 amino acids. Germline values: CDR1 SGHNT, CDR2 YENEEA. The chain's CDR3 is CASSLAAGQGYNEQFF. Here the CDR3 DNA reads TGTGCCAGCAGCTTAGCCGCGGGACAGGGATACAATGAGCAGTTCTTC. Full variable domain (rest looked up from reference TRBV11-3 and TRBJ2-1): EAGVVQSPRYKIIEKKQPVAFWCNPISGHNTLYWYLQNLGQGPELLIRYENEEAVDDSQLPKDRFSAERLKGVDSTLKIQPAELGDSAVYLCASSLAAGQGYNEQFFGPGTRLTVL.

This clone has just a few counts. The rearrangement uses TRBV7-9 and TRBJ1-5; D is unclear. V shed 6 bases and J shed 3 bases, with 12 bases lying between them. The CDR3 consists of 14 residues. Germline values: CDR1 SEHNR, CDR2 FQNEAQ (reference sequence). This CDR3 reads CASSVTGINQPQHF. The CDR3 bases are TGTGCCAGCAGTGTTACCGGGATCAATCAGCCCCAGCATTTT.

The CDR3, as DNA: TGCGCCAGCAGCCAAGCAGAGCGGAATGAGCAGTTCTTC. It codes for CASSQAERNEQFF. This sequence joins TRBV4-3 and TRBJ2-1; D possibly corresponds to TRBD2 (5 bases). This CDR3 comprises 13 residues. The V gene lost 1 base and the J gene lost 7 bases, with 8 bases spanning the gap. Germline V gives CDR1 LGHNA, CDR2 YSLEER.

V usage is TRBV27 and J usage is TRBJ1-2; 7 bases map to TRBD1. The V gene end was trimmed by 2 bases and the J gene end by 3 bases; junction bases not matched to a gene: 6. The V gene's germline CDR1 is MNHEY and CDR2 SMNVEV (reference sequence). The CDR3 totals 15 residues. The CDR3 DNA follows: TGTGCCAGCAGTTTAAGTCCCAGGGGGGACTATGGCTACACCTTC. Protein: CASSLSPRGDYGYTF.

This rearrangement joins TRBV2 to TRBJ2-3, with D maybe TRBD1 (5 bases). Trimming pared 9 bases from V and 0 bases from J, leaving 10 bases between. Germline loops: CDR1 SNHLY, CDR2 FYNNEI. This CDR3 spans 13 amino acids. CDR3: CARWTTSTDTQYF. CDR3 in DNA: TGTGCCAGGTGGACAACTAGCACAGATACGCAGTATTTT.

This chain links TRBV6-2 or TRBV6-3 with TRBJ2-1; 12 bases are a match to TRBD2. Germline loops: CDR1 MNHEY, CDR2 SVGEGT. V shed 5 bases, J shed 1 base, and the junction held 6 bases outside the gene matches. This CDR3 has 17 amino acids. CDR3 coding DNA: TGTGCCAGCAGTCTCACACTAGCGGGAGGATCCTACAATGAGCAGTTCTTC. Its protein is CASSLTLAGGSYNEQFF.